This TCR beta chain was sequenced during a study of T-cell memory formation after mild COVID-19. Across the study: Most TCR clusters belonged to a single donor. Findings of the study overall: There was a balanced CD4/CD8 profile in clones contracting day 15 to 85, and later expanders leaned CD4+. Most CD4+ clones that shrank were in CM and EM, while CD8+ ones turned up in EMRA.

A remark on this clonotype: Its antigen is still unknown.

UMIs and sample barcodes were carried by the TCR alpha and TCR beta cDNA libraries that 5'RACE produced using constant-segment primers. TCRdb re-analysed the 5' RACE reads in MiXCR, keeping a single row per CDR3 protein. The table shows about half a million distinct CDR3 sequences, with 15% to 20% occurring only once. This CDR3 has 15 residues. CDR1 and CDR2 from the germline V gene are SGHVS and FQNEAQ. V shed 1 base and J shed 1 base, with 10 bases lying between them. The sequenced material came from PBMCs or a T cell subset sorted from them (not recorded which). This receptor was identified in an adult woman who had mild COVID-19 (a few samples of this study predate the infection). Cell type and time point are not known. V usage is TRBV7-8 and J usage is TRBJ1-2, with TRBD1 as a possible D gene (5 bases). Written as DNA, the CDR3 is TGTGCCAGCAGCTTAGTTGGGGGAGTTAACTATGGCTACACCTTC. Its translation: CASSLVGGVNYGYTF.